The next 31 T cell receptor beta chains were all read from a single sample in a study of blood T cell repertoires in COVID-19. The method was immunoSEQ multiplex PCR; TCRdb's version includes in-frame clones alone and lacks a portion of them. The data show about 88,000 clones, with roughly 87% seen just once and roughly 15% held by the top ten. Sequenced sample: peripheral blood. Every receptor here comes from a male donor with acute or convalescent COVID-19.

The sample holds one count of this clone. The chain employs TRBV6-1 and TRBJ1-5, with D maybe TRBD1 (6 bases). Germline loops: CDR1 MNHNS, CDR2 SASEGT. The V end lost 0 bases, the J end lost 6 bases, and 9 bases lay between the germline ends. This CDR3 comprises 14 residues. The CDR3 loop is CASSEAQGGQPQHF. The DNA of the CDR3 is TGTGCCAGCAGTGAAGCACAGGGCGGTCAGCCCCAGCATTTT.

This chain uses TRBV12-3 or TRBV12-4 with TRBJ1-1; no firm D call. V lost 5 bases and J lost 8, with 12 bases in between. This CDR3 has 12 amino acids. As DNA, the CDR3 is TGTGCCAGCAGTCCCCATGGGCGCGAAGCTTTCTTT. Its translation: CASSPHGREAFF.

The V gene is TRBV11-2, the J gene TRBJ2-3, with a possible D match to TRBD2 (5 bases). CDR1 is SGHAT and CDR2 is FQNNGV in the germline V gene. The CDR3 is 15 residues long. Trimming removed 2 bases from V and 3 bases from J, with 12 bases in between. The CDR3 here is CASSLIGPGTDTQYF. For the CDR3, the DNA is TGTGCCAGCAGCTTAATTGGGCCGGGGACAGATACGCAGTATTTT.

The chain carries TRBV7-9 and TRBJ2-1, with TRBD2 identical over 14 bases. The CDR3 runs to 16 residues. V lost 2 bases and J lost 7; bases outside the gene matches: 4. Germline loops: CDR1 SEHNR, CDR2 FQNEAQ (reference sequence). CDR3 sequence reads: CASSLPGLAGVNEQFF. Written as DNA, the CDR3 is TGTGCCAGCAGCTTACCGGGACTAGCGGGGGTTAATGAGCAGTTCTTC.

The chain joins TRBV3-1 (or the pseudogene TRBV3-2) to TRBJ2-1; TRBD2 matches 8 bases. V shed 6 bases, J shed 0 bases, and the junction held 19 bases outside the gene matches. The CDR3 loop spans 20 amino acids. Germline V gives CDR1 LGHDT, CDR2 YNNKEL (reference sequence). CDR3 amino acids: CASRVSGGIPNVFSYNEQFF. The CDR3 DNA reads as TGTGCCAGCAGAGTCAGCGGGGGAATACCTAACGTCTTCTCCTACAATGAGCAGTTCTTC.

This clone was seen just once. V gene TRBV18 combines with J gene TRBJ2-7; 10 bases map to TRBD1. Germline V CDR1 and CDR2: KGHSH, LQKENI. The CDR3 consists of 14 residues. V gave up 2 bases and J gave up 6 bases; unmatched junction bases: 4. The CDR3 spells CASSPRDRGGEQYF. CDR3 nucleotides: TGTGCCAGCTCACCAAGGGACAGGGGAGGCGAGCAGTACTTC.

This chain uses TRBV19 with TRBJ1-5; 8 nucleotides agree with TRBD1. CDR1 and CDR2 (germline): LNHDA, SQIVND (reference sequence). Unmatched junction bases numbered 10, after V lost 7 bases and J lost 5 bases. The CDR3 sequence is 15 residues long. The CDR3 spells CASTPTGERDQPQHF. CDR3 nucleotides: TGTGCCAGTACCCCGACAGGGGAGAGGGATCAGCCCCAGCATTTT.

The rearrangement links TRBV6-5 to TRBJ2-1, with 9 bases identical to TRBD1. The CDR3 consists of 14 residues. In germline, CDR1 is MNHEY, CDR2 SVGAGI. The V gene end was trimmed by 6 bases and the J gene end by 5 bases; junction bases not matched to a gene: 5. CDR3 region: CASRGQGFDNEQFF. CDR3 sequence (DNA): TGTGCCAGCAGGGGACAGGGTTTTGACAATGAGCAGTTCTTC.

The chain recombines TRBV28 with TRBJ1-1, with D possibly matching TRBD1 (5 bases). The CDR3 is 11 amino acids. Germline CDR1 and CDR2: MDHEN and SYDVKM. V was pared by 8 bases and J by 5 bases, with 9 bases between. CDR3 residues: CASLGGTEAFF. For the CDR3, the DNA is TGTGCCAGCTTGGGGGGAACTGAAGCTTTCTTT.

CDR3 sequence: CASRTGGENNYGYTF. CDR3 bases: TGTGCCAGCAGGACCGGGGGGGAGAATAACTATGGCTACACCTTC. The genes are TRBV6-5 and TRBJ1-2; tentative D call: TRBD1 (5 bases). V gave up 6 bases and J gave up 1 base, with 15 bases separating them. Per the germline V gene, CDR1 is MNHEY and CDR2 is SVGAGI. The CDR3 contains 15 residues.

The chain combines TRBV6-6 with TRBJ1-1; TRBD1 might be the D (6 bases). Looked up from germline, CDR1 is MNHNY and CDR2 is SVGAGI (reference sequence). Deletions cut 6 bases from V and 4 bases from J, with 15 bases between. The CDR3 runs to 14 residues. The CDR3, as DNA: TGTGCCAGCAGCCCCGGGGGGCCTGGCACTGAAGCTTTCTTT. It yields the protein CASSPGGPGTEAFF.

The chain carries TRBV10-3 and TRBJ2-3, with 8 bases lining up with TRBD2. CDR1 and CDR2 (germline): ENHRY, SYGVKD. The CDR3 loop spans 12 amino acids. The V and J ends lost 8 bases and 6 bases, in that order; junction bases with no gene match: 4. Here the CDR3 reads CAIRGGEDTQYF. As DNA, the CDR3 is TGTGCCATCCGGGGGGGCGAGGATACGCAGTATTTT.

This rearrangement joins TRBV18 to TRBJ2-2, with TRBD2 identical over 11 bases. V shed 3 bases and J 4 bases; nucleotides not matched to a gene: 4. The germline V gene encodes CDR1 KGHSH and CDR2 LQKENI. The CDR3 spans 16 residues. The CDR3 is CASSPGLAGGTGELFF. Here the CDR3 DNA reads TGTGCCAGCTCACCTGGACTAGCGGGCGGCACCGGGGAGCTGTTTTTT.

The chain recombines TRBV5-1 with TRBJ2-5, with a possible D match to TRBD1 (5 bases). The CDR3 is 15 residues long. Germline V gives CDR1 SGHRS, CDR2 YFSETQ. V lost 1 base, J lost 1 base, and 11 bases lay in between. CDR3 protein: CASSLSARAQETQYF. CDR3 sequence (DNA): TGCGCCAGCAGCTTGAGCGCCAGGGCCCAAGAGACCCAGTACTTC. Supplemented by reference TRBV5-1 and TRBJ2-5, the full variable domain reads KAGVTQTPRYLIKTRGQQVTLSCSPISGHRSVSWYQQTPGQGLQFLFEYFSETQRNKGNFPGRFSGRQFSNSRSEMNVSTLELGDSALYLCASSLSARAQETQYFGPGTRLLVL.

The CDR3 DNA reads TGTGCCAGCAGCCCCCCCGGGACAGGGGGCACAGATACGCAGTATTTT. Its protein is CASSPPGTGGTDTQYF. The V gene is TRBV5-4, the J gene TRBJ2-3, with 10 nucleotides matching TRBD1. Losses at the gene ends were 4 bases for V and 1 base for J; bases not matched to a gene: 6. The V gene's germline CDR1 is SGHNT and CDR2 YYREEE (reference sequence). The CDR3 covers 16 residues.

The chain employs TRBV3-1 (or the pseudogene TRBV3-2) and TRBJ2-7, with a possible D match to TRBD2 (6 bases). Germline CDR1 reads LGHDT; CDR2 reads YNNKEL (reference sequence). The CDR3 is made up of 14 amino acids. Trimming cost V 1 base and J 4 bases, with 11 bases left between them. The CDR3 sequence is CASSQGAGGYEQYF. CDR3 in DNA: TGTGCCAGCAGCCAAGGCGCCGGGGGTTACGAGCAGTACTTC.

The gene calls are TRBV11-3 and TRBJ2-1, with TRBD2 matching 9 bases. The germline V gene has CDR1 SGHNT and CDR2 YENEEA. J gave up 0 bases and V 4 bases, and 10 bases lay outside the gene matches. CDR3 length: 18 residues. The CDR3 coding sequence is TGTGCCAGCAGCTCAGGGGCTAGCGGGGCTAGCTCCTACAATGAGCAGTTCTTC. The encoded protein is CASSSGASGASSYNEQFF.

In its sample, this clone was seen a few times. The chain links TRBV18 to TRBJ1-5; 8 bases map to TRBD1. Per germline, CDR1 KGHSH and CDR2 LQKENI. V was clipped by 2 bases and J by 7 bases; unmatched bases: 7. The CDR3 is made up of 15 amino acids. CDR3 DNA: TGTGCCAGCTCACCAGGAGTGGACAGGGCCCAGCCCCAGCATTTT. The encoded protein is CASSPGVDRAQPQHF.

The chain employs TRBV19 and TRBJ1-5; D uncertain. The CDR3 totals 16 residues. Germline V gene sequence: CDR1 LNHDA, CDR2 SQIVND (reference sequence). V shed 1 base and J shed 0 bases, with 10 bases lying between them. This CDR3 is CASSIGGGPSNQPQHF. The CDR3, as DNA: TGTGCCAGTAGTATAGGGGGAGGTCCTAGCAATCAGCCCCAGCATTTT.

The CDR3 here is CASSFDSTSNQPQHF. In DNA, the CDR3 is TGTGCCAGCAGCTTCGACAGTACTAGCAATCAGCCCCAGCATTTT. The chain couples TRBV7-2 to TRBJ1-5, with D maybe TRBD1 (5 bases). The CDR3 has 15 residues. V dropped 3 bases and J dropped 0 bases, with 9 bases sitting between them. Looked up from germline, CDR1 is SGHTA and CDR2 is FQGNSA.

The CDR3, as DNA: TGTGCCAGTAGTATTCAGGGCGGGGGAAGAAATCAGCCCCAGCATTTT. Protein product: CASSIQGGGRNQPQHF. The chain recombines TRBV19 with TRBJ1-5; D perhaps matches TRBD1 (5 bases). In germline, CDR1 is LNHDA, CDR2 SQIVND (reference sequence). The CDR3 contains 16 residues. V was trimmed by 3 bases and J by 4 bases, leaving 16 bases between them.

This chain connects TRBV3-1 (or the pseudogene TRBV3-2) to TRBJ1-6; D possibly corresponds to TRBD1 (5 bases). Germline V gene data show CDR1 as LGHDT and CDR2 as YNNKEL (reference sequence). The ends were cut back, 1 base at V and 9 bases at J, with 10 bases in the middle. The CDR3 totals 14 residues. As DNA, the CDR3 is TGTGCCAGCAGCCAAGTAGGTAGGGGTTCACCCCTCCACTTT. This codes for CASSQVGRGSPLHF.

The rearrangement uses TRBV15 and TRBJ1-4; 10 bases are a match to TRBD1. V was clipped by 1 base and J by 5 bases; unmatched bases: 4. Per the germline V gene, CDR1 is LNHNV and CDR2 is YYDKDF (reference sequence). This CDR3 contains 16 residues. As DNA, the CDR3 is TGTGCCACCAGCAGAGGCCCGGGACAGGGGAATGAAAAACTGTTTTTT. It yields the protein CATSRGPGQGNEKLFF.

V is TRBV19 and J is TRBJ1-2; D not resolved. Trimming removed 10 bases at V and 4 bases at J, with 13 bases between. Germline CDR1 is LNHDA and CDR2 is SQIVND (reference sequence). The CDR3 contains 12 residues. The CDR3 sequence is CAIYGVPYGYTF. DNA of the CDR3: TGTGCCATTTACGGGGTCCCCTATGGCTACACCTTC.

The chain combines TRBV10-3 with TRBJ2-1, with D hard to call. The CDR3 sequence is 16 residues long. The germline gives CDR1 ENHRY, CDR2 SYGVKD. V dropped 0 bases and J dropped 4 bases, with 13 bases sitting between them. In DNA, the CDR3 is TGTGCCATCAGTGAGTCGCTACTGCCTAATTACAATGAGCAGTTCTTC. Translation: CAISESLLPNYNEQFF.

The chain joins TRBV10-3 to TRBJ2-3; TRBD2 matches 14 bases. V lost 0 bases, J lost 3 bases, and 2 bases stayed unmatched. The CDR3 is 17 residues long. CDR1 and CDR2 (germline): ENHRY, SYGVKD. CDR3 sequence reads: CAISESTSGGATDTQYF. CDR3 nucleotides: TGTGCCATCAGTGAGTCGACTAGCGGGGGGGCAACAGATACGCAGTATTTT.

Worth noting for this clone: Other DNA sequences in this specimen translate into the identical CDR3. The gene calls are TRBV12-3 or TRBV12-4 and TRBJ1-5; D is unresolved. With 1 base removed from V and 6 bases from J, the gap between germline ends came to 7 bases. The CDR3 spans 13 residues. The CDR3 loop reads CASSLGAGQPQHF. In nucleotides, the CDR3 is TGTGCCAGCAGTTTAGGCGCCGGTCAGCCCCAGCATTTT.

The chain couples TRBV6-5 to TRBJ1-1; D is unresolved. The CDR3 covers 14 residues. Germline V gives CDR1 MNHEY, CDR2 SVGAGI. V dropped 5 bases and J dropped 2 bases, with 12 bases sitting between them. The CDR3 loop is CASSTGLPNTEAFF. The CDR3 DNA reads TGTGCCAGCAGTACCGGACTGCCCAACACTGAAGCTTTCTTT.

This chain connects TRBV3-1 (or the pseudogene TRBV3-2) to TRBJ1-6; 10 bases are shared with TRBD1. This CDR3 has 14 amino acids. Germline V gene sequence: CDR1 LGHDT, CDR2 YNNKEL (reference sequence). J gave up 10 bases and V 4 bases, and 4 bases lay outside the gene matches. The CDR3 loop is CASSLTGGGSPLHF. In DNA form, the CDR3 reads TGTGCCAGCAGCCTGACAGGGGGCGGGTCACCCCTCCACTTT.

The chain uses TRBV6-1 and TRBJ2-1; 10 bases are shared with TRBD2. Trimming at V came to 2 bases and at J to 4 bases, leaving 11 bases not matched to a gene. The CDR3 totals 18 residues. Per germline, CDR1 MNHNS and CDR2 SASEGT. The CDR3 protein is CASSERLLAGARYNEQFF. The CDR3, as DNA: TGTGCCAGCAGTGAACGGTTGCTAGCGGGGGCCAGGTACAATGAGCAGTTCTTC.

The CDR3 protein is CASNDRERGEKLFF. DNA for the CDR3: TGTGCCAGCAACGACAGGGAGCGGGGGGAAAAACTGTTTTTT. The chain joins TRBV6-6 to TRBJ1-4; the match to TRBD1 covers 7 bases. CDR1 and CDR2 from the germline V gene are MNHNY and SVGAGI (reference sequence). This CDR3 has 14 residues. V lost 7 bases and J lost 8; bases outside the gene matches: 10.